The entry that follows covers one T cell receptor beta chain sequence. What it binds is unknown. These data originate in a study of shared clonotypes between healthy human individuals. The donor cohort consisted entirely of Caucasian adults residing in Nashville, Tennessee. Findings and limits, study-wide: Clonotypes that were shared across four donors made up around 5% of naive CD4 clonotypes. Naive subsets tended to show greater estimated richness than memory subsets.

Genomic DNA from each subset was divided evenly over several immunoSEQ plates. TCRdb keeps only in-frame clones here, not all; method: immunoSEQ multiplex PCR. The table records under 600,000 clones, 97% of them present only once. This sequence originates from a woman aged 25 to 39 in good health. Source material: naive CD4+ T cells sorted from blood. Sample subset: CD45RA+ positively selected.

The CDR3 here is CASSALSDQGQPQHF. Written as DNA, the CDR3 is TGTGCCAGCAGTGCGTTGTCGGATCAGGGTCAGCCCCAGCATTTT. This rearrangement joins TRBV6-6 to TRBJ1-5; D might be TRBD1 (5 bases). Germline loops: CDR1 MNHNY, CDR2 SVGAGI (reference sequence). This CDR3 spans 15 amino acids. The V end lost 5 bases, the J end lost 6 bases, and 17 bases lay between the germline ends.